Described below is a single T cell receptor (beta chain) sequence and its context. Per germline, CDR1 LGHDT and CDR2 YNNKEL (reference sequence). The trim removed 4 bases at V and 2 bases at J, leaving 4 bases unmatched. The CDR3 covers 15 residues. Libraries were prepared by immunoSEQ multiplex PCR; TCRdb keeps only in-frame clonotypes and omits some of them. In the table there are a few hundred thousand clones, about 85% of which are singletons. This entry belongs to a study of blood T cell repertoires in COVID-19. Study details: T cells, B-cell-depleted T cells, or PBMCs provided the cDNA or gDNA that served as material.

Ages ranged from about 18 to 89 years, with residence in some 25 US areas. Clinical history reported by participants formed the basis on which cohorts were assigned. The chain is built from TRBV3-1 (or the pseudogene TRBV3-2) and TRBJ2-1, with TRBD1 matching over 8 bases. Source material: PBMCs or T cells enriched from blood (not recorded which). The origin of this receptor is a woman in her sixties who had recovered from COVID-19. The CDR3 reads CASSLDRGPYNEQFF. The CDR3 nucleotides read TGTGCCAGCAGCCTCGACAGGGGCCCCTACAATGAGCAGTTCTTC.